Only a few counts were recorded for the clone carrying this TCR beta chain. The time point here: pre-treatment sample, taken before nivolumab and TIL therapy. This sample is drawn from a study of TIL therapy for anti-PD-1-resistant metastatic lung cancer. The immunoSEQ assay was v3. Libraries were prepared by immunoSEQ multiplex PCR; TCRdb keeps only in-frame clonotypes and omits some of them. Seen here are roughly 57,000 clones, around four fifths observed once, and the top ten hold 2.9%. The receptor was derived from a person aged 25 to 85 with non-small cell lung cancer. Material: blood, obtained at baseline.

The CDR3 region is CASSPGIVGSETQYF. The DNA for the CDR3 is TGCGCCAGCAGCCCCGGAATTGTGGGCAGCGAGACCCAGTACTTC. The chain carries TRBV5-1 and TRBJ2-5; D remains ambiguous. CDR1 is SGHRS and CDR2 is YFSETQ in the germline V gene. V dropped 4 bases and J dropped 5 bases, with 18 bases sitting between them. CDR3 length: 15 residues.